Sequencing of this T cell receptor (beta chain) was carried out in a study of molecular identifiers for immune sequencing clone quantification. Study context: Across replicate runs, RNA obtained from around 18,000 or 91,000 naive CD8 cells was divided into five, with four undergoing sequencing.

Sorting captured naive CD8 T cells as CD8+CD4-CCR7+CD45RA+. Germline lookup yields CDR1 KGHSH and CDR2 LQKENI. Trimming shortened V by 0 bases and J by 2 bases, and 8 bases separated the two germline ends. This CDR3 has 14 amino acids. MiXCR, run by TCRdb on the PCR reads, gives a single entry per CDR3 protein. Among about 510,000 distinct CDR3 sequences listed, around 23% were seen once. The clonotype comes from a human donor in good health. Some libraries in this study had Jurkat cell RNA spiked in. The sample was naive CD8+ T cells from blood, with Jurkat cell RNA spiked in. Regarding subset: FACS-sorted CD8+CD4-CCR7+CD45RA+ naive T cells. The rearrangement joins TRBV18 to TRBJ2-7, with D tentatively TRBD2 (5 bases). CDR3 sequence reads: CASSPPGNTYEQYF. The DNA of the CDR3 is TGTGCCAGCTCACCACCCGGGAATACCTACGAGCAGTACTTC.